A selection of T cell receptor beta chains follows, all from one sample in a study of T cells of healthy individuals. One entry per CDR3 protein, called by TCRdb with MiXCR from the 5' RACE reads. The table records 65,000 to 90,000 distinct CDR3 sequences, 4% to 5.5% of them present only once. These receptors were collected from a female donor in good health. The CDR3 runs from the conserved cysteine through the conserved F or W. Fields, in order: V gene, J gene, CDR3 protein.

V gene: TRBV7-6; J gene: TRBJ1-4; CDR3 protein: CASSLGQGGEKLFF
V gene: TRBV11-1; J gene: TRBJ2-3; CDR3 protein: CASSFPLAGADTQYF
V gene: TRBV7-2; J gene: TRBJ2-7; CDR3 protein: CASRSGTGAPYEQYF
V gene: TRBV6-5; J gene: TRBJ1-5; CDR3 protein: CASSYSPYSNQPQHF
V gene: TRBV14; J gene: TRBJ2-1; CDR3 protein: CASSQGTGVAGNEQFF
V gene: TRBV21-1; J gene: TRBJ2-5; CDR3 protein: CASSSGTSGRAAQYF
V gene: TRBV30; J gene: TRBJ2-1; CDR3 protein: CAWSRALYNEQFF
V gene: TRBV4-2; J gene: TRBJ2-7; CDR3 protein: CASSLKTTGGAEQYF
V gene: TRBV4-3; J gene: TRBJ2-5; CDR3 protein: CASSQEWAGGLQETQYF
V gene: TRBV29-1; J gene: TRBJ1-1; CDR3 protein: CSVEWGQRNTEAFF